Each of the 27 T cell receptor beta chains below was sequenced from the same sample in a study of T cell repertoires in cytomegalovirus infection. In TCRdb, the reads were re-called with MiXCR into one record per CDR3 protein. This table has approximately 270,000 distinct CDR3 sequences, approximately 22% appearing once. Antigens of these TCRs are unknown. The source was cultured PBMCs, collected from culture after CMV antigen stimulation. These receptors originate from a human donor in good health (CMV status not recorded). Some clones in this sample may be carry-over from other donors' samples.

This clonotype came up many times. This CDR3 reads CASSPGQGQGYTF. CDR3 DNA sequence: TGTGCCAGCAGCCCGGGACAGGGGCAGGGCTACACCTTC. This chain joins TRBV7-2 and TRBJ1-2; TRBD1 matches 10 bases. The CDR3 has 13 amino acids. Germline lookup yields CDR1 SGHTA and CDR2 FQGNSA. The J segment lost 8 bases and the V segment lost 5 bases, leaving 5 bases of the junction unmatched.

This clonotype was detected only a few times. The chain uses TRBV5-5 and TRBJ1-3; D may be TRBD1 (5 bases). Trimming removed 1 base from V and 0 bases from J, with 14 bases in between. Germline V CDR1 and CDR2: SGHKS, YYEKEE (reference sequence). This CDR3 region has 17 residues. The CDR3 loop is CASSLNSGTYSGNTIYF. CDR3 in DNA: TGTGCCAGCAGCTTGAACAGCGGGACCTACTCTGGAAACACCATATATTTT.

In regard to this clonotype: Sequence at one end of the junction differs from germline and may be a read error. The chain is built from TRBV7-3 and TRBJ2-3, with D possibly TRBD2 on 6 matching bases. Germline V gene sequence: CDR1 SGHTA, CDR2 FQGTGA. This CDR3 comprises 15 residues. The CDR3 region is CAISLTGGGTDTQYF. DNA for the CDR3: TGTGCCATCAGCCTCACGGGCGGGGGCACAGATACGCAGTATTTT. Full variable domain (rest looked up from reference TRBV7-3 and TRBJ2-3): GAGVSQTPSNKVTEKGKYVELRCDPISGHTALYWYRQSLGQGPEFLIYFQGTGAADDSGLPNDRFFAVRPEGSVSTLKIQRTERGDSAVYLCAISLTGGGTDTQYFGPGTRLTVL.

The gene calls are TRBV18 and TRBJ1-1; D might be TRBD1 (6 bases). The CDR3 sequence is 14 residues long. V lost 4 bases and J lost 5, with 14 bases in between. Germline V gene lookup returns CDR1 KGHSH and CDR2 LQKENI. The CDR3 bases are TGTGCCAGCTCACGATCGGAGGGGGGGACTGAAGCTTTCTTT. Translating it yields CASSRSEGGTEAFF.

There are a few counts of this clonotype. CDR3 loop: CASSQGGSLLHEQYF. CDR3 coding DNA: TGTGCCAGCAGCCAAGGGGGAAGTCTGCTCCACGAGCAGTACTTC. The genes are TRBV9 and TRBJ2-7, with D tentatively TRBD1 (6 bases). The V end was cut by 4 bases, the J end by 5 bases, with 19 bases between. The CDR3 is 15 residues long. The germline V gene encodes CDR1 SGDLS and CDR2 YYNGEE.

This clonotype has at least ten counts. The chain combines TRBV7-2 with TRBJ2-4; 7 bases match TRBD1. Losses at the gene ends were 5 bases for V and 7 bases for J; bases not matched to a gene: 11. This CDR3 is built from 15 residues. Per the germline V gene, CDR1 is SGHTA and CDR2 is FQGNSA. The CDR3 reads CASSPGQSPMNIQYF. The CDR3 nucleotides are TGTGCCAGCAGCCCGGGACAGAGCCCCATGAACATTCAGTACTTC.

The V call is TRBV19, the J call TRBJ1-6; possibly TRBD1 for D (6 bases). V was cut by 9 bases and J by 6 bases, with 12 bases left in between. The germline V gene encodes CDR1 LNHDA and CDR2 SQIVND (reference sequence). The length of the CDR3 is 13 residues. CDR3 in DNA: TGTGCCAGCCAACAGGGAATTAATTCACCCCTCCACTTT. Translated: CASQQGINSPLHF.

The chain employs TRBV19 and TRBJ2-3, with D possibly being TRBD1 (6 bases). V was trimmed by 8 bases and J by 2 bases, leaving 14 bases between them. The CDR3 runs to 14 residues. Germline V lookup: CDR1 LNHDA, CDR2 SQIVND (reference sequence). CDR3 DNA: TGTGCCAGTTCAGTGGGGGCTTCCACAGATACGCAGTATTTT. Its translation is CASSVGASTDTQYF.

V gene TRBV6-6 combines with J gene TRBJ2-2, with D possibly TRBD2 on 5 matching bases. This CDR3 has 14 amino acids. Trimming left V 6 bases short and J 7 bases short, with 15 bases between. Germline V gene data show CDR1 as MNHNY and CDR2 as SVGAGI (reference sequence). Here the CDR3 DNA reads TGTGCCAGCAGCCCTCGAGGGCTGGGCGGGGAGCTGTTTTTT. It is translated as CASSPRGLGGELFF.

Many counts were recorded for this clonotype. This chain connects TRBV7-9 to TRBJ2-3; TRBD2 matches 8 bases. Per the germline V gene, CDR1 is SEHNR and CDR2 is FQNEAQ (reference sequence). The CDR3 spans 15 residues. The ends lost 6 bases at V and 4 bases at J; junction bases unmatched: 9. CDR3 nucleotide sequence: TGTGCCAGCAGTTCCCTAGCGGGCCGACCAGATACGCAGTATTTT. Its protein is CASSSLAGRPDTQYF. The full variable domain, completed using reference TRBV7-9 and TRBJ2-3, is DTGVSQNPRHKITKRGQNVTFRCDPISEHNRLYWYRQTLGQGPEFLTYFQNEAQLEKSRLLSDRFSAERPKGSFSTLEIQRTEQGDSAMYLCASSSLAGRPDTQYFGPGTRLTVL.

This clonotype was recorded many times. The chain couples TRBV7-2 to TRBJ2-3, with 12 positions matching TRBD2. The V and J ends lost 5 bases and 2 bases, in that order; junction bases with no gene match: 11. The CDR3 covers 18 residues. Germline V gene sequence: CDR1 SGHTA, CDR2 FQGNSA. In DNA form, the CDR3 reads TGTGCCAGCAGCCCCGATTTAGGACTAGCGGGATTCACAGATACGCAGTATTTT. This encodes CASSPDLGLAGFTDTQYF.

This clonotype showed up just a few times. The chain's CDR3 is CASSPNMGSGELFF. CDR3 DNA sequence: TGTGCCAGCAGCCCCAACATGGGGAGCGGGGAGCTGTTTTTT. This chain connects TRBV11-2 to TRBJ2-2; a possible D gene is TRBD2 (5 bases). Germline values: CDR1 SGHAT, CDR2 FQNNGV. The CDR3 is 14 amino acids. Trimming removed 5 bases from V and 7 bases from J, with 14 bases in between.

The V gene is TRBV10-3, the J gene TRBJ2-7; 7 positions agree with TRBD1. The length of the CDR3 is 14 residues. The germline CDR1 and CDR2 sequences are ENHRY and SYGVKD. V shed 3 bases, J shed 0 bases, and the junction held 2 bases outside the gene matches. The CDR3 DNA reads TGTGCCATCAGTGAAGGGACAGTCTCCTACGAGCAGTACTTC. It specifies CAISEGTVSYEQYF.

The chain employs TRBV20-1 and TRBJ1-1; D is possibly TRBD1 (5 bases). Germline loops: CDR1 DFQATT, CDR2 SNEGSKA (reference sequence). Trimming cost V 1 base and J 1 base, with 7 bases left between them. This CDR3 is built from 13 residues. In DNA, the CDR3 is TGCAGTGCTAGAGCGGGGGAGAACACTGAAGCTTTCTTT. It specifies CSARAGENTEAFF.

This clonotype was observed many times. This chain uses TRBV6-5 with TRBJ1-5; D uncertain. Between the trimmed V and J ends, which lost 0 bases and 3 bases, there was a span of 9 bases. Germline-derived CDR1 and CDR2 are MNHEY and SVGAGI. The length of the CDR3 is 15 residues. The DNA of the CDR3 is TGTGCCAGCAGTTACTCAGGCATAACCAATCAGCCCCAGCATTTT. This encodes CASSYSGITNQPQHF.

This clonotype was detected many times. The rearrangement uses TRBV7-2 and TRBJ1-3; tentative D call: TRBD1 (6 bases). V was cut by 1 base and J by 2 bases, with 6 bases left in between. The germline V gene encodes CDR1 SGHTA and CDR2 FQGNSA. The CDR3 spans 14 residues. The CDR3 DNA sequence: TGTGCCAGCAGCTTAGACAGGGCTGGAAACACCATATATTTT. It yields the protein CASSLDRAGNTIYF.

This chain links TRBV12-3 or TRBV12-4 with TRBJ1-2, with TRBD1 matching 7 bases. The V and J ends lost 5 bases and 0 bases, in that order; junction bases with no gene match: 3. CDR3 length: 14 residues. The CDR3 reads CASSVGTANYGYTF. The CDR3 nucleotides read TGTGCCAGCAGTGTTGGGACAGCTAACTATGGCTACACCTTC.

This clonotype occurred many times. The chain has TRBV7-2 and TRBJ2-3; 8 bases align to TRBD2. The germline V gene encodes CDR1 SGHTA and CDR2 FQGNSA. The CDR3 consists of 14 residues. J gave up 9 bases and V 8 bases, and 13 bases lay outside the gene matches. As DNA, the CDR3 is TGTGCCAGCCGGGAGGGAACCTCCCTGGGCACGCAGTATTTT. Its translation: CASREGTSLGTQYF.

This clonotype appeared once. CDR3 protein: CASSLGLSRGRETEAFF. The CDR3 DNA reads TGCGCCAGCAGCTTGGGGTTGTCGAGGGGGCGGGAGACTGAAGCTTTCTTT. V and J are TRBV5-1 and TRBJ1-1; 7 bases agree with TRBD1. The CDR3 extends over 17 amino acids. V shed 0 bases, J shed 5 bases, and the junction held 13 bases outside the gene matches. Germline V lookup: CDR1 SGHRS, CDR2 YFSETQ.

V and J are TRBV9 and TRBJ2-3; the D call may be TRBD1 or TRBD2 (5 bases each). Deletions cut 3 bases from V and 4 bases from J, with 15 bases between. CDR1 SGDLS and CDR2 YYNGEE come from the germline V gene. This CDR3 contains 15 residues. CDR3 bases: TGTGCCAGCAGCGGGGACGTACTACGAGCAGATACGCAGTATTTT. Amino acid sequence: CASSGDVLRADTQYF.

The chain is built from TRBV12-3 or TRBV12-4 and TRBJ2-1; D not certain. This CDR3 is built from 14 residues. Trimming pared 3 bases from V and 3 bases from J, leaving 9 bases between. The chain's CDR3 is CASSFFEFYNEQFF. The CDR3 coding sequence is TGTGCCAGCAGTTTTTTTGAGTTCTACAATGAGCAGTTCTTC.

The table lists this clonotype with many counts. V and J are TRBV7-3 and TRBJ2-7; the match to TRBD2 covers 7 bases. Per the germline V gene, CDR1 is SGHTA and CDR2 is FQGTGA. Unmatched junction bases numbered 19, after V lost 5 bases and J lost 6 bases. The CDR3 has 17 amino acids. CDR3 bases: TGTGCCAGCAGCCCCAAACTCGGGACTACCTCTTCTCTCGAGCAGTACTTC. Protein sequence: CASSPKLGTTSSLEQYF.

This clonotype was picked up one time. The V call is TRBV6-2 or TRBV6-3, the J call TRBJ2-2; 8 bases fit TRBD1. V was pared by 0 bases and J by 3 bases, with 6 bases of the junction left unmatched. This CDR3 contains 17 residues. Germline CDR1 reads MNHEY; CDR2 reads SVGEGT. Here the CDR3 DNA reads TGTGCCAGCAGTTACTCGGACAGGGATCCCGACACCGGGGAGCTGTTTTTT. Its translation: CASSYSDRDPDTGELFF.

The chain joins TRBV15 to TRBJ2-5; 13 bases align to TRBD2. Looked up from germline, CDR1 is LNHNV and CDR2 is YYDKDF (reference sequence). The length of the CDR3 is 17 residues. Germline trimming cut 1 base from V and 4 bases from J; bases unmatched to any gene: 6. CDR3 region: CATSRGTSGRGGETQYF. The DNA for the CDR3 is TGTGCCACCAGCAGAGGGACTAGCGGGAGAGGGGGAGAGACCCAGTACTTC.

This clonotype was counted at least ten times. The chain couples TRBV7-2 to TRBJ2-7; 10 bases map to TRBD2. From germline, CDR1 is SGHTA and CDR2 FQGNSA. V lost 2 bases and J lost 4; bases outside the gene matches: 2. This CDR3 has 14 residues. The CDR3 DNA reads as TGTGCCAGCAGCTTACTAGCGGGAGAGTACGAGCAGTACTTC. Its protein product is CASSLLAGEYEQYF.

Only a few counts were recorded for this clonotype. The chain carries TRBV19 and TRBJ2-1; D remains unclear. The CDR3 runs 13 residues. Germline CDR1 and CDR2: LNHDA and SQIVND (reference sequence). The V end lost 0 bases, the J end lost 8 bases, and 8 bases lay between the germline ends. CDR3 in DNA: TGTGCCAGTAGTATAGATAGTCTTGATGAGCAGTTCTTC. It is translated as CASSIDSLDEQFF. Drawing the rest from reference TRBV19 and TRBJ2-1, the complete variable domain is DGGITQSPKYLFRKEGQNVTLSCEQNLNHDAMYWYRQDPGQGLRLIYYSQIVNDFQKGDIAEGYSVSREKKESFPLTVTSAQKNPTAFYLCASSIDSLDEQFFGPGTRLTVL.

There are many counts of this clonotype. This rearrangement joins TRBV7-2 to TRBJ2-6; D possibly corresponds to TRBD1 (5 bases). The V and J ends lost 3 bases and 0 bases respectively, with 9 bases between them. Germline V gives CDR1 SGHTA, CDR2 FQGNSA. The CDR3 consists of 16 residues. CDR3 sequence: CASSLTEISGANVLTF. CDR3 nucleotide sequence: TGTGCCAGCAGCTTGACAGAGATCTCTGGGGCCAACGTCCTGACTTTC.